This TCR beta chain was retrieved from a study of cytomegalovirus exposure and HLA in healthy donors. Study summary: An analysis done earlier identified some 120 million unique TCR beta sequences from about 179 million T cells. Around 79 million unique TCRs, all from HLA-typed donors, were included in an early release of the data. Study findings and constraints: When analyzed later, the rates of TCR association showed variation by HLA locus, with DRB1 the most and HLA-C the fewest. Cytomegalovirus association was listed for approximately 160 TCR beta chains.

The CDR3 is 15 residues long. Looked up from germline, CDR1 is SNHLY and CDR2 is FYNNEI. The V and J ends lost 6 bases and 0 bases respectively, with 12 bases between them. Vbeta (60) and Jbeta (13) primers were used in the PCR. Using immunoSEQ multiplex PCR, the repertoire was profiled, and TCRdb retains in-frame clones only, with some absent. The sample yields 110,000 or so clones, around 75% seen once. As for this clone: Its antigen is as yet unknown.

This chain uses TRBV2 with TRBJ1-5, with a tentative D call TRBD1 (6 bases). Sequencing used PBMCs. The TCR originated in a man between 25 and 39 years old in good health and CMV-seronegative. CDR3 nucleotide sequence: TGTGCCAGCAGACAGGACAGCAATAGCAATCAGCCCCAGCATTTT. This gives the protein CASRQDSNSNQPQHF.